The 32 T cell receptor beta chains below come from one sample, sequenced in a study. Only in-frame clones appear in the TCRdb table, and some are missing; sequencing was by immunoSEQ multiplex PCR. The data contain around 49,000 clones, approximately 93% of them singletons. Sequenced material: PBMCs. These receptors were taken from a man in his forties with rheumatoid arthritis.

This chain uses TRBV3-1 (or the pseudogene TRBV3-2) with TRBJ2-3; 11 bases map to TRBD2. With V trimmed by 4 bases and J by 4 bases, 4 bases remained unmatched. Germline CDR1 reads LGHDT; CDR2 reads YNNKEL (reference sequence). There are 15 residues in the CDR3. In nucleotides, the CDR3 is TGTGCCAGCAGCCGCCTAGCGGGAGGATCAGATACGCAGTATTTT. Translated: CASSRLAGGSDTQYF.

The chain recombines TRBV23-1 with TRBJ2-4; the D call may be TRBD1 or TRBD2 (5 bases each). TRBV23-1 is recorded as an ORF, its role being uncertain. V shed 0 bases and J shed 3 bases, with 12 bases lying between them. The CDR3 loop spans 16 amino acids. CDR3 DNA: TGCGCCAGCAGTCAATCTGAGGGGCGCAGCAAAAACATTCAGTACTTC. It codes for CASSQSEGRSKNIQYF.

The chain uses TRBV7-3 and TRBJ2-2; unclear D gene. The V gene's germline CDR1 is SGHTA and CDR2 FQGTGA. Trimming took off 2 bases at V and 3 bases at J, with 4 bases between the two ends. There are 13 residues in the CDR3. The CDR3 sequence: CASSLRYTGELFF. DNA of the CDR3: TGTGCCAGCAGCTTACGGTACACCGGGGAGCTGTTTTTT.

The V call is TRBV27, the J call TRBJ2-2; TRBD2 is a possible D gene (6 bases). CDR3 length: 16 residues. The V and J ends lost 2 bases and 1 base respectively, with 11 bases between them. Germline V lookup: CDR1 MNHEY, CDR2 SMNVEV (reference sequence). The CDR3, as DNA: TGTGCCAGCAGTTTAACGGCGGGATTGAACACCGGGGAGCTGTTTTTT. This sequence encodes CASSLTAGLNTGELFF.

The V gene is TRBV11-2, the J gene TRBJ2-7; TRBD1 might be the D (6 bases). Trimming pared 4 bases from V and 6 bases from J, leaving 16 bases between. There are 14 residues in the CDR3. Germline V gene sequence: CDR1 SGHAT, CDR2 FQNNGV. The CDR3, as DNA: TGTGCCAGCAGCTCAACCCGGGACAACGGCGAGCAGTACTTC. Translation: CASSSTRDNGEQYF. Supplemented by reference TRBV11-2 and TRBJ2-7, the full variable domain reads EAGVAQSPRYKIIEKRQSVAFWCNPISGHATLYWYQQILGQGPKLLIQFQNNGVVDDSQLPKDRFSAERLKGVDSTLKIQPAKLEDSAVYLCASSSTRDNGEQYFGPGTRLTVT.

Comment on this clone: Because the CDR3 is missing its conserved closing phenylalanine or tryptophan, this is likely a read error. The DNA is left out, because the CDR3 cannot be placed on it with certainty; the CDR3 is given as TCRdb lists it. The gene calls are TRBV24-1 and TRBJ2-3. Counting both end residues, the CDR3 totals 9 amino acids. From germline, CDR1 is KGHDR and CDR2 SFDVKD. The CDR3 loop is CATNYAADL.

This clone was recorded only once. This rearrangement joins TRBV28 to TRBJ1-2; 9 bases are shared with TRBD1. The CDR3 runs to 16 residues. Germline V gene lookup returns CDR1 MDHEN and CDR2 SYDVKM. V gave up 7 bases and J gave up 4 bases; unmatched junction bases: 13. CDR3 amino acids: CASTDSTGGSTYGYTF. DNA for the CDR3: TGTGCCAGCACGGACTCAACAGGGGGCAGTACCTATGGCTACACCTTC.

This chain links TRBV6-5 with TRBJ2-7; D is unresolved. V lost 4 bases and J lost 2, with 18 bases in between. The CDR3 consists of 16 residues. From germline, CDR1 is MNHEY and CDR2 SVGAGI. The CDR3 reads CASSSRDTYPPYEQYF. CDR3 bases: TGTGCCAGCAGTTCAAGAGACACCTACCCCCCCTACGAGCAGTACTTC.

The chain employs TRBV15 and TRBJ2-5; D remains unclear. Trimming stripped 0 bases from V and 5 bases from J, with 10 bases between. From germline, CDR1 is LNHNV and CDR2 YYDKDF (reference sequence). The CDR3 extends over 14 amino acids. The CDR3 region is CATSRDKALETQYF. The CDR3 nucleotides are TGTGCCACCAGCAGAGATAAGGCGTTGGAGACCCAGTACTTC.

Turning to this clone: This CDR3 is also generated by other DNA sequences in the sample. J is TRBJ1-5 and V is TRBV7-9; no definite D call. V was cut by 5 bases and J by 2 bases, with 7 bases left in between. The CDR3 sequence is 13 residues long. CDR1 and CDR2 (germline): SEHNR, FQNEAQ (reference sequence). The CDR3 region is CASSLSGNQPQHF. CDR3 bases: TGTGCCAGCAGCCTCTCCGGCAATCAGCCCCAGCATTTT.

The J gene is TRBJ2-5, the V gene TRBV12-5; the match to TRBD1 covers 12 bases. The junction had 7 bases not matched to a gene; V was cut back by 6 bases and J by 5 bases. The CDR3 has 15 amino acids. Germline CDR1 LGHNT, CDR2 FRNRAP. CDR3 DNA sequence: TGTGCTAGTGGCCCCGGGACAGGGGGCTTGGAGACCCAGTACTTC. This sequence encodes CASGPGTGGLETQYF.

A single count supports this clone. CDR3 protein: CASSLADRGPSTDTQYF. In DNA form, the CDR3 reads TGCGCCAGCAGCTTGGCCGATCGCGGGCCTAGCACAGATACGCAGTATTTT. The chain is built from TRBV5-1 and TRBJ2-3; D is perhaps TRBD2 (5 bases). CDR3 size: 17 residues. V dropped 0 bases and J dropped 0 bases, with 14 bases sitting between them. The V gene's germline CDR1 is SGHRS and CDR2 YFSETQ.

The V call is TRBV5-1, the J call TRBJ2-3; 9 nucleotides line up with TRBD2. The CDR3 is made up of 16 amino acids. Trimming removed 0 bases from V and 0 bases from J; junction bases left unmatched: 2. Germline V CDR1 and CDR2: SGHRS, YFSETQ. CDR3 coding DNA: TGCGCCAGCAGCTTGGCTAGCGGGGCTAGCACAGATACGCAGTATTTT. Residues: CASSLASGASTDTQYF.

The chain uses TRBV28 and TRBJ1-6; D unclear. Germline CDR1 MDHEN, CDR2 SYDVKM. V was shortened by 3 bases and J by 7 bases, with 16 bases between the two germline ends. The CDR3 contains 16 residues. In DNA, the CDR3 is TGTGCCAGCAGTTTGGTCAGCTCCTGGAGGAATTCACCCCTCCACTTT. It is translated as CASSLVSSWRNSPLHF.

This chain uses TRBV30 with TRBJ2-1; D is unresolved. Per the germline V gene, CDR1 is GTSNPN and CDR2 is SVGIG (reference sequence). V was clipped by 0 bases and J by 5 bases, with 11 bases between them. The CDR3 is 14 amino acids. The CDR3 sequence: CAWSVLTVNNEQFF. The CDR3 DNA reads TGTGCCTGGAGTGTACTCACCGTTAACAATGAGCAGTTCTTC.

The rearrangement joins TRBV5-1 to TRBJ1-2; 7 bases agree with TRBD1. The germline CDR1 and CDR2 sequences are SGHRS and YFSETQ. V dropped 4 bases and J dropped 1; count of bases not matched to a gene: 4. The CDR3 contains 14 residues. CDR3 region: CASSPGTDNYGYTF. The CDR3 nucleotides read TGCGCCAGCAGCCCCGGGACAGATAACTATGGCTACACCTTC.

The chain recombines TRBV7-9 with TRBJ2-1; D is unresolved. The V gene's germline CDR1 is SEHNR and CDR2 FQNEAQ (reference sequence). The V and J ends lost 7 bases and 0 bases respectively, with 7 bases between them. The CDR3 sequence is 13 residues long. CDR3: CASILSSYNEQFF. The DNA for the CDR3 is TGTGCCAGCATTTTGTCCTCCTACAATGAGCAGTTCTTC.

The chain carries TRBV11-2 and TRBJ1-6, with a weak D call TRBD1 (6 bases). This CDR3 comprises 14 residues. Germline V gene sequence: CDR1 SGHAT, CDR2 FQNNGV. V lost 3 bases, J lost 11 bases, and 14 bases lay in between. For the CDR3, the DNA is TGTGCCAGCAGCTTCTTACAGGGAGGGGCACCCCTCCACTTT. Translated: CASSFLQGGAPLHF. Full variable domain (remainder filled in from reference TRBV11-2 and TRBJ1-6): EAGVAQSPRYKIIEKRQSVAFWCNPISGHATLYWYQQILGQGPKLLIQFQNNGVVDDSQLPKDRFSAERLKGVDSTLKIQPAKLEDSAVYLCASSFLQGGAPLHFGNGTRLTVT.

J is TRBJ2-5 and V is TRBV15, with D possibly being TRBD1 or TRBD2 (5 bases each). The V end was cut by 1 base, the J end by 4 bases, with 10 bases between. Germline V gene sequence: CDR1 LNHNV, CDR2 YYDKDF (reference sequence). The CDR3 contains 14 residues. CDR3 loop: CATSRGGGLETQYF. As DNA, the CDR3 is TGTGCCACCAGCAGAGGGGGCGGGTTAGAGACCCAGTACTTC.

This clone is a singleton in its sample. The chain recombines TRBV29-1 with TRBJ2-1; 10 bases agree with TRBD2. Losses at the gene ends were 6 bases for V and 4 bases for J; bases not matched to a gene: 6. CDR3 size: 14 residues. Germline V gene lookup returns CDR1 SQVTM and CDR2 ANQGSEA. The CDR3, as DNA: TGCAGCGTGACGGGACTAGCGCATTACAATGAGCAGTTCTTC. It translates to CSVTGLAHYNEQFF.

The V and J genes are TRBV30 and TRBJ1-1; D gene ambiguous. V lost 3 bases and J 5 bases, leaving 13 bases between the germline ends. The CDR3 is 13 residues long. The germline gives CDR1 GTSNPN, CDR2 SVGIG (reference sequence). In nucleotides, the CDR3 is TGTGCCTGGAGGTCCTCTCTGGGGACTGAAGCTTTCTTT. Translation: CAWRSSLGTEAFF. The full variable domain, completed using reference TRBV30 and TRBJ1-1, is SQTIHQWPATLVQPVGSPLSLECTVEGTSNPNLYWYRQAAGRGLQLLFYSVGIGQISSEVPQNLSASRPQDRQFILSSKKLLLSDSGFYLCAWRSSLGTEAFFGQGTRLTVV.

Here the CDR3 DNA reads TGTGCCAGCAGTGAAGCGGTCTCGGGACGCTATGGCTACACCTTC. Translating gives CASSEAVSGRYGYTF. The chain combines TRBV6-1 with TRBJ1-2; maybe TRBD1 (5 bases). In germline, CDR1 is MNHNS, CDR2 SASEGT. Trimming removed 0 bases at V and 4 bases at J, with 12 bases between. The length of the CDR3 is 15 residues.

V usage is TRBV18 and J usage is TRBJ1-3; D is uncertain. This CDR3 is built from 16 residues. Deletions cut 0 bases from V and 0 bases from J, with 9 bases between. Per the germline V gene, CDR1 is KGHSH and CDR2 is LQKENI. The CDR3 protein is CASSPPRQNSGNTIYF. The CDR3 nucleotides are TGTGCCAGCTCACCACCGCGGCAGAACTCTGGAAACACCATATATTTT.

The rearrangement joins TRBV7-9 to TRBJ1-6, with D possibly TRBD1 on 5 matching bases. In germline, CDR1 is SEHNR, CDR2 FQNEAQ (reference sequence). Trimming pared 5 bases from V and 9 bases from J, leaving 17 bases between. The CDR3 loop spans 15 amino acids. The CDR3 loop reads CASSPIEIGGSPLHF. The CDR3 bases are TGTGCCAGCAGCCCGATAGAGATTGGGGGTTCACCCCTCCACTTT.

The table lists this clone with a count of one. The chain couples TRBV6-5 to TRBJ1-6; unclear D gene. Germline V gene sequence: CDR1 MNHEY, CDR2 SVGAGI. The germline V and J ends were trimmed by 0 bases and 10 bases, with 7 bases remaining between them. The CDR3 covers 13 residues. The CDR3 sequence: CASSYSNESPLHF. The CDR3 coding sequence is TGTGCCAGCAGTTACTCGAACGAATCACCCCTCCACTTT.

The chain uses TRBV3-1 (or the pseudogene TRBV3-2) and TRBJ2-2; 7 bases align to TRBD2. The length of the CDR3 is 17 residues. V shed 0 bases, J shed 5 bases, and the junction held 9 bases outside the gene matches. Germline V gene lookup returns CDR1 LGHDT and CDR2 YNNKEL (reference sequence). The CDR3, as DNA: TGTGCCAGCAGCCAAGATAGGGCGGGAGAAGGGACCGGGGAGCTGTTTTTT. This encodes CASSQDRAGEGTGELFF.

The gene calls are TRBV12-5 and TRBJ2-1, with 12 bases lining up with TRBD2. Germline V CDR1 and CDR2: LGHNT, FRNRAP. The CDR3 spans 23 residues. V was pared by 6 bases and J by 1 base, with 25 bases of the junction left unmatched. CDR3 region: CASGVKLPKLAGGAEGSYNEQFF. DNA of the CDR3: TGTGCTAGTGGGGTAAAGCTACCGAAACTAGCGGGAGGAGCGGAGGGGTCCTACAATGAGCAGTTCTTC.

This sequence joins TRBV3-1 (or the pseudogene TRBV3-2) and TRBJ1-4; D unclear. V lost 1 base to trimming and J lost 0 bases, with 15 bases between them. This CDR3 is 18 amino acids long. Germline loops: CDR1 LGHDT, CDR2 YNNKEL (reference sequence). The CDR3 DNA sequence: TGTGCCAGCAGCCAAGTTTTGCAGGCATTTGCAACTAATGAAAAACTGTTTTTT. This codes for CASSQVLQAFATNEKLFF.

This chain connects TRBV30 to TRBJ2-7, with D tentatively TRBD1 or TRBD2 (5 bases each). This CDR3 is 14 amino acids long. The V end was cut by 0 bases, the J end by 3 bases, with 12 bases between. Looked up from germline, CDR1 is GTSNPN and CDR2 is SVGIG (reference sequence). This CDR3 reads CAWSVRGAGYEQYF. CDR3 nucleotide sequence: TGTGCCTGGAGTGTACGAGGGGCCGGCTACGAGCAGTACTTC.

V is TRBV6-5 and J is TRBJ1-2; perhaps TRBD1 as D (6 bases). Germline V gene sequence: CDR1 MNHEY, CDR2 SVGAGI. The CDR3 consists of 14 residues. In DNA form, the CDR3 reads TGTACAACCGGGGGGGGCGGATCTAACTATGGCTACACCTTC. Translating gives CTTGGGGSNYGYTF.

The rearrangement uses TRBV6-5 and TRBJ1-4, with 8 nucleotides matching TRBD1. The J segment lost 8 bases and the V segment lost 7 bases, leaving 6 bases of the junction unmatched. The V gene's germline CDR1 is MNHEY and CDR2 SVGAGI. The CDR3 runs to 13 residues. CDR3 region: CASTQTGVEKLFF. The DNA of the CDR3 is TGTGCCAGCACCCAGACAGGGGTGGAAAAACTGTTTTTT.

The rearrangement uses TRBV30 and TRBJ2-3, with 14 bases that match TRBD2. V shed 0 bases and J 6 bases; nucleotides not matched to a gene: 8. The CDR3 is 17 amino acids. Germline CDR1 and CDR2: GTSNPN and SVGIG (reference sequence). Here the CDR3 reads CAWSVRLAGGLRDTQYF. The CDR3 DNA reads as TGTGCCTGGAGTGTACGACTAGCGGGGGGGTTGCGGGATACGCAGTATTTT. Together with reference TRBV30 and TRBJ2-3, the CDR3 gives the full variable domain: SQTIHQWPATLVQPVGSPLSLECTVEGTSNPNLYWYRQAAGRGLQLLFYSVGIGQISSEVPQNLSASRPQDRQFILSSKKLLLSDSGFYLCAWSVRLAGGLRDTQYFGPGTRLTVL.